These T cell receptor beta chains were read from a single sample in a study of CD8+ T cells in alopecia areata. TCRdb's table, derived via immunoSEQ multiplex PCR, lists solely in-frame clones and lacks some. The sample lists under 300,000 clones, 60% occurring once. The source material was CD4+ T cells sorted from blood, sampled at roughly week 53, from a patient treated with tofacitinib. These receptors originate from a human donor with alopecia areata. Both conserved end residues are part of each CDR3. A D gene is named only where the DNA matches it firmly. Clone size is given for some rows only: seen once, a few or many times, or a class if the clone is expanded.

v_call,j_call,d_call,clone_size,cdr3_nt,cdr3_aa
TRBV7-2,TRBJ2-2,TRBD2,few,TGTGCCAGCAGACCCCAGGCTAGCGGTGTCGGGGAGCTGTTTTTT,CASRPQASGVGELFF
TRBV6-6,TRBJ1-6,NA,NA,TGTGCCAGCAGTCCAGGACGGATCAATTCACCCCTCCACTTT,CASSPGRINSPLHF
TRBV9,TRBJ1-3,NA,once,TGTGCCAGCAGCGTAGGGGAGGTCACCTCTGGAAACACCATATATTTT,CASSVGEVTSGNTIYF
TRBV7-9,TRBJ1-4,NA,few,TGTGCCAGCAGCTTAGATACCCCACCAACTAATGAAAAACTGTTTTTT,CASSLDTPPTNEKLFF
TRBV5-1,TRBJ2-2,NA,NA,TGCGCCAGCAGCTTGGACAGGGTTGGCACCGGGGAGCTGTTTTTT,CASSLDRVGTGELFF
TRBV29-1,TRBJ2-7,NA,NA,TGCAGCGCCCTCCCGGGGCAGGGGTACGAGCAGTACTTC,CSALPGQGYEQYF
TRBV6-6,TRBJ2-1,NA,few,TGTGCCAGCGGCCGGACTGACTTAGAGCAGTTCTTC,CASGRTDLEQFF
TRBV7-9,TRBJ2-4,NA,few,TGTGCCAGCAGCCGTAGTGGGACTGACATTCAGTACTTC,CASSRSGTDIQYF
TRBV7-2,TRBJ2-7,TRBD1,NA,TGTGCCAGCAGCACCCCGGGACAGGGATACGAGCAGTACTTC,CASSTPGQGYEQYF
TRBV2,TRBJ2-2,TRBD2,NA,TGTGCCACCAGACTAGCGGGGGGCAAGGCCGGGGAGCTGTTTTTT,CATRLAGGKAGELFF
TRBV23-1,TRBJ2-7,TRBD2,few,TGCGCCAGCAGTCAATCCCCGGGGGGGCTCACCTACGAGCAGTACTTC,CASSQSPGGLTYEQYF
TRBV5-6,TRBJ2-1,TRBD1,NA,TGTGCCAGCAGCTGGACAGGGCGTGATCATGAGCAGTTCTTC,CASSWTGRDHEQFF